This TCR beta chain was observed in a study of blood T cell repertoires in COVID-19. Looking at the study overall: The origin of the acute and convalescent COVID-19 samples was the United States, Italy and Spain. From T cells, B-cell-depleted T cells, or PBMCs came the material, which was cDNA or gDNA.

The CDR3 runs to 17 residues. V shed 4 bases, J shed 7 bases, and the junction held 8 bases outside the gene matches. The germline CDR1 and CDR2 sequences are MNHEY and SMNVEV (reference sequence). Study processing details: Quantification of nucleated cells was approximated via reference gene primer amplification. Method: immunoSEQ multiplex PCR; TCRdb's copy keeps in-frame clones and lacks some. The V and J calls and clone size come from that table; D and trimming were worked out from the DNA. The table records some 39,000 clones, 80% to 90% of them present only once. The chain links TRBV27 to TRBJ2-6, with 12 bases matching TRBD2. The clonotype comes from a man in his forties with active COVID-19. The sequenced sample was peripheral blood. The CDR3 sequence is CASSSSLAGGQANVLTF. In DNA, the CDR3 is TGTGCCAGCAGTTCATCTCTAGCGGGAGGGCAAGCCAACGTCCTGACTTTC.